Below, 16 T cell receptor beta chains from the same sample are listed, as sequenced in a study of CD8+ T cells in alopecia areata. As the sequencing template, cDNA was produced by extracting RNA and reverse transcribing it. The repertoire was sequenced with immunoSEQ multiplex PCR; TCRdb's copy has only in-frame clones and lacks some. The data show about 110,000 clones, under 65% seen once. The source material was NKG2D-low CD8+ T cells sorted from blood. All receptors come from a human donor with alopecia areata.

This sequence joins TRBV20-1 and TRBJ1-1; D gene uncertain. The CDR3 covers 11 residues. Trimming took 3 bases from V and 11 from J, leaving 13 bases between them. Germline CDR1 DFQATT, CDR2 SNEGSKA (reference sequence). The DNA for the CDR3 is TGCAGTGCTAGGCAGGCGCCGGAGGCTTTCTTT. As protein: CSARQAPEAFF.

This chain joins TRBV27 and TRBJ2-1, with 7 nucleotides matching TRBD2. The germline CDR1 and CDR2 sequences are MNHEY and SMNVEV (reference sequence). The CDR3 is 14 amino acids. After removal of 6 bases from V and 0 bases from J, the junction contained 2 bases not matched to a gene. The CDR3 DNA follows: TGTGCCAGCAGGGGCGGGAGCTCCTACAATGAGCAGTTCTTC. Translated, it gives CASRGGSSYNEQFF.

The V and J genes are TRBV5-1 and TRBJ2-7; 9 nucleotides align to TRBD2. From germline, CDR1 is SGHRS and CDR2 YFSETQ. The CDR3 consists of 15 residues. J lost 5 bases, V lost 4 bases, and 10 bases had no gene match. The CDR3, as DNA: TGCGCCAGCAGCCACGGGACTAGCAGGAGCAACGAGCAGTACTTC. Translation gives CASSHGTSRSNEQYF.

The chain is built from TRBV18 and TRBJ1-2; a weak D match, TRBD1 (5 bases). The CDR3 has 15 amino acids. Trimming shortened V by 3 bases and J by 6 bases, and 17 bases separated the two germline ends. The V gene's germline CDR1 is KGHSH and CDR2 LQKENI. The DNA of the CDR3 is TGTGCCAGCTCACCGTCCCATGAGGGGCGTCATGGCTACACCTTC. It encodes CASSPSHEGRHGYTF.

On this clone: This sample includes further DNA sequences coding for the same CDR3. The chain recombines TRBV27 with TRBJ1-5; D is unresolved. The germline gives CDR1 MNHEY, CDR2 SMNVEV (reference sequence). This CDR3 region has 13 residues. V gave up 2 bases and J gave up 4 bases, with 6 bases separating them. This CDR3 is CASSLGPNQPQHF. CDR3 nucleotide sequence: TGTGCCAGCAGTTTAGGTCCGAATCAGCCCCAGCATTTT.

V usage is TRBV27 and J usage is TRBJ2-1, with TRBD2 as a possible D gene (6 bases). Germline V lookup: CDR1 MNHEY, CDR2 SMNVEV (reference sequence). V lost 1 base to trimming and J lost 6 bases, with 10 bases between them. The CDR3 is 14 amino acids. The CDR3, as DNA: TGTGCCAGCAGTTTATGGGGGGTGGGCAATGAGCAGTTCTTC. Its translation is CASSLWGVGNEQFF.

The chain joins TRBV6-5 to TRBJ1-1, with unresolved D. Trimming took 6 bases from V and 6 from J, leaving 14 bases between them. The CDR3 is made up of 13 amino acids. The V gene's germline CDR1 is MNHEY and CDR2 SVGAGI. Written as DNA, the CDR3 is TGTGCCAGCAGACTGACCGAGAGGGCTGAAGCTTTCTTT. Protein: CASRLTERAEAFF.

V and J are TRBV6-6 and TRBJ1-2; maybe TRBD1 (6 bases). This CDR3 spans 13 amino acids. The germline gives CDR1 MNHNY, CDR2 SVGAGI (reference sequence). Trimming removed 6 bases from V and 5 bases from J, with 13 bases in between. DNA for the CDR3: TGTGCCAGCAGCATTCCAGGGGAATATGGCTACACCTTC. Translating it yields CASSIPGEYGYTF.

This chain links TRBV29-1 with TRBJ2-7; TRBD2 aligns across 16 bases. Germline CDR1 and CDR2: SQVTM and ANQGSEA. J was trimmed by 4 bases and V by 6 bases; bases with no gene match: 12. The CDR3 totals 17 residues. CDR3 sequence reads: CSVAGTSGRASFYEQYF. In DNA form, the CDR3 reads TGCAGCGTCGCCGGGACTAGCGGGAGGGCCTCGTTTTACGAGCAGTACTTC.

This sequence joins TRBV7-2 and TRBJ2-1; unclear D gene. This CDR3 is built from 13 residues. The V and J ends lost 2 bases and 5 bases respectively, with 7 bases between them. The germline gives CDR1 SGHTA, CDR2 FQGNSA. This chain's CDR3 is CASSLLGNNEQFF. In nucleotides, the CDR3 is TGTGCCAGCAGCTTATTGGGAAACAATGAGCAGTTCTTC. The variable domain in full, completed from reference TRBV7-2 and TRBJ2-1, reads GAGVSQSPSNKVTEKGKDVELRCDPISGHTALYWYRQSLGQGLEFLIYFQGNSAPDKSGLPSDRFSAERTGGSVSTLTIQRTQQEDSAVYLCASSLLGNNEQFFGPGTRLTVL.

This clone has just a few counts. The rearrangement uses TRBV29-1 and TRBJ2-1; tentative D call: TRBD2 (6 bases). Per germline, CDR1 SQVTM and CDR2 ANQGSEA. V gave up 7 bases and J gave up 3 bases, with 16 bases separating them. The CDR3 runs 14 residues. CDR3 in amino acids: CSAQSSADYNEQFF. DNA for the CDR3: TGCAGCGCGCAGTCTAGCGCAGACTACAATGAGCAGTTCTTC.

This clone was counted only a few times. J is TRBJ1-5 and V is TRBV27; D unresolved. The CDR3 is 13 residues long. CDR1 and CDR2 (germline): MNHEY, SMNVEV (reference sequence). V gave up 3 bases and J gave up 3 bases, with 6 bases separating them. CDR3 DNA sequence: TGTGCCAGCAGTTTCGGATACAATCAGCCCCAGCATTTT. It is translated as CASSFGYNQPQHF.

In its sample, this clone was seen a few times. V gene TRBV7-9 combines with J gene TRBJ1-2; D perhaps matches TRBD1 (6 bases). CDR1 and CDR2 (germline): SEHNR, FQNEAQ (reference sequence). The CDR3 runs 14 residues. The germline V and J ends were trimmed by 5 bases and 8 bases, with 18 bases remaining between them. Here the CDR3 reads CASSPRDTVGGYTF. CDR3 DNA: TGTGCCAGCAGCCCTAGGGACACGGTTGGGGGCTACACCTTC.

The chain uses TRBV27 and TRBJ2-1, with D perhaps TRBD2 (7 bases). Germline V CDR1 and CDR2: MNHEY, SMNVEV (reference sequence). V lost 8 bases and J 0 bases, leaving 17 bases between the germline ends. This CDR3 region has 16 residues. The CDR3 region is CASGGASDNSYNEQFF. The CDR3 DNA follows: TGTGCCAGCGGGGGGGCTAGCGACAACTCCTACAATGAGCAGTTCTTC.

The chain employs TRBV2 and TRBJ1-5; 12 bases map to TRBD1. This CDR3 has 16 amino acids. Germline CDR1 reads SNHLY; CDR2 reads FYNNEI. Germline trimming cut 3 bases from V and 4 bases from J; bases unmatched to any gene: 4. The chain's CDR3 is CASSEGQGAWNQPQHF. DNA for the CDR3: TGTGCCAGCAGTGAGGGACAGGGGGCATGGAATCAGCCCCAGCATTTT. Full variable domain (remainder filled in from reference TRBV2 and TRBJ1-5): EPEVTQTPSHQVTQMGQEVILRCVPISNHLYFYWYRQILGQKVEFLVSFYNNEISEKSEIFDDQFSVERPDGSNFTLKIRSTKLEDSAMYFCASSEGQGAWNQPQHFGDGTRLSIL.

V is TRBV6-6 and J is TRBJ2-1; tentative D call: TRBD1 (6 bases). The V end lost 5 bases, the J end lost 9 bases, and 17 bases lay between the germline ends. Germline V gives CDR1 MNHNY, CDR2 SVGAGI (reference sequence). CDR3 size: 14 residues. CDR3 amino acids: CASSPVSLRGEQFF. In nucleotides, the CDR3 is TGTGCCAGCAGTCCTGTCTCGCTCAGGGGTGAGCAGTTCTTC.